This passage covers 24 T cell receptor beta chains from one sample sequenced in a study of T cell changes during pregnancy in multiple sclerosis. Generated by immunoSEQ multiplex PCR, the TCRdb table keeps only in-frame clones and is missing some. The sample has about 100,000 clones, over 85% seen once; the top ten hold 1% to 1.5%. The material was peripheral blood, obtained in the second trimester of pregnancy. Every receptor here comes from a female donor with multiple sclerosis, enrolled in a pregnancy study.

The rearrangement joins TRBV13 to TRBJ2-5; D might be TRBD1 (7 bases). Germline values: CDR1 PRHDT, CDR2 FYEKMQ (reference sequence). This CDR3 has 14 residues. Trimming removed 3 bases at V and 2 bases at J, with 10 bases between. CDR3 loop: CASSFAGGQETQYF. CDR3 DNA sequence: TGTGCCAGCAGCTTCGCAGGGGGGCAAGAGACCCAGTACTTC.

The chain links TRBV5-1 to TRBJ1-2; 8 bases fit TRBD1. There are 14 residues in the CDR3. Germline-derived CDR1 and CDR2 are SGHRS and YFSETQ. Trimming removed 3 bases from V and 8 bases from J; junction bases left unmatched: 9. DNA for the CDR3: TGCGCCAGCAGCTCCCCAGGACAGGGCGGCGGCTACACCTTC. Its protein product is CASSSPGQGGGYTF.

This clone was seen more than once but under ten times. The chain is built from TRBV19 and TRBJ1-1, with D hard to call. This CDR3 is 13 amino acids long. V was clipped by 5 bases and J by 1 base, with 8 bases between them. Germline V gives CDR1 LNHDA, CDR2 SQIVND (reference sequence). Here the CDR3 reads CASSVTKNTEAFF. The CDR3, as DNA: TGTGCCAGTAGTGTGACAAAGAACACTGAAGCTTTCTTT.

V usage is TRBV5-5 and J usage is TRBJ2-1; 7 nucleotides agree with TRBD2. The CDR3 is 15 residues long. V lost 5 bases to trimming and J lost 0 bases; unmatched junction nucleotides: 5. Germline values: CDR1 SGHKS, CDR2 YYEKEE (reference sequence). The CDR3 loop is CASSPSGISYNEQFF. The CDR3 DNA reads TGTGCCAGCAGTCCTAGCGGAATCTCCTACAATGAGCAGTTCTTC.

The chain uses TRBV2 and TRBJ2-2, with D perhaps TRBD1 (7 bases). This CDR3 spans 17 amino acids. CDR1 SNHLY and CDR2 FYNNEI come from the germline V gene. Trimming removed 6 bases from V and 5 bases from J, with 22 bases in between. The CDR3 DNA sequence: TGTGCCAGCAGAGCAGGGGGGTTCGTTGAGTTTACCGGGGAGCTGTTTTTT. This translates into CASRAGGFVEFTGELFF.

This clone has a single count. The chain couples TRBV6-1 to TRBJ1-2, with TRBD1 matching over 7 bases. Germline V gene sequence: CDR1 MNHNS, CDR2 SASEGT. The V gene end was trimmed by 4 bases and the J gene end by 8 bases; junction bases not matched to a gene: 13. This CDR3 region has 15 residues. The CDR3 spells CASSGFQGEIQGYTF. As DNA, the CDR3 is TGTGCCAGCAGTGGCTTCCAGGGGGAGATACAGGGCTACACCTTC.

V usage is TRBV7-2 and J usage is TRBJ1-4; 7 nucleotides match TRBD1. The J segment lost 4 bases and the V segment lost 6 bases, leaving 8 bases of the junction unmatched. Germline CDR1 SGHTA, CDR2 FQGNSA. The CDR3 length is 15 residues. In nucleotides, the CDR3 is TGTGCCAGCAGTCAAGCCGGGACAGATAATGAAAAACTGTTTTTT. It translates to CASSQAGTDNEKLFF.

This CDR3 reads CASSSRVQPQHF. The CDR3 nucleotides are TGTGCCAGCAGTTCCAGGGTACAGCCCCAGCATTTT. The chain is built from TRBV28 and TRBJ1-5; a possible D gene is TRBD1 (5 bases). Germline loops: CDR1 MDHEN, CDR2 SYDVKM. V was clipped by 4 bases and J by 7 bases, with 8 bases between them. The CDR3 extends over 12 amino acids.

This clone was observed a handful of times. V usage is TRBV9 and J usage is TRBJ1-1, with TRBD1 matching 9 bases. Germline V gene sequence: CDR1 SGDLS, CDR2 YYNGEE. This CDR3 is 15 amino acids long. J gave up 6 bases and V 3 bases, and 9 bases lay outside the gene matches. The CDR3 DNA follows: TGTGCCAGCAGCGCGGGGGACAGGGAGGAGTCTGAAGCTTTCTTT. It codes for CASSAGDREESEAFF.

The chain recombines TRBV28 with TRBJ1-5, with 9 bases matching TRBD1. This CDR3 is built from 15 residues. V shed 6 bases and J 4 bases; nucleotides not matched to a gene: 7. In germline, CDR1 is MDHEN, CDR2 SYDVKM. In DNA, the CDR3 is TGTGCCAGCAGCCAAACAGGGGGCGATAATCAGCCCCAGCATTTT. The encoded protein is CASSQTGGDNQPQHF.

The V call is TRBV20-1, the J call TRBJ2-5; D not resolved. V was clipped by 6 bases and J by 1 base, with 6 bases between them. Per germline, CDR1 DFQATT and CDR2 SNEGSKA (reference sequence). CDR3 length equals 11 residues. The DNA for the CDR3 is TGCAGTGCCGTCCTCCAAGAGACCCAGTACTTC. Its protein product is CSAVLQETQYF.

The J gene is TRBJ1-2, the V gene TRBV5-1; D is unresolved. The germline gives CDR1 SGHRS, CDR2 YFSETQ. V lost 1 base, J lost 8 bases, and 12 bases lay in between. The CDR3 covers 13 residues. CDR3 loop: CASSLWEEQGYTF. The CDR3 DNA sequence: TGCGCCAGCAGCTTGTGGGAGGAACAGGGCTACACCTTC.

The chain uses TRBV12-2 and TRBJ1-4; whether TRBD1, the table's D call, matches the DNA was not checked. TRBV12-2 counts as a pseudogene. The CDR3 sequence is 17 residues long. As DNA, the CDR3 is TGTGCAAGTCGCTTAGCGCACAGGGGGAAGTGGGTGGAGAGACTGTTTTTT. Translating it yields CASRLAHRGKWVERLFF.

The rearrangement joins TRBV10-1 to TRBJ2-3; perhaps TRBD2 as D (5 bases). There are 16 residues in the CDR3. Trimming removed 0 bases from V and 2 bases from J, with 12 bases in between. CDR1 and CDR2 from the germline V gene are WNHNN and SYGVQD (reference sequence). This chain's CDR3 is CASSESKGALTDTQYF. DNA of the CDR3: TGCGCCAGCAGTGAGTCGAAGGGAGCCCTCACAGATACGCAGTATTTT.

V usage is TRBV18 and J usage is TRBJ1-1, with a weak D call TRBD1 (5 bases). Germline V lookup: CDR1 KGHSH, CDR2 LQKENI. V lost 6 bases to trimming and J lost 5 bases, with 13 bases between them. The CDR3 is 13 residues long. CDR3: CASSREGGTEAFF. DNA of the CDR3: TGTGCCAGCTCCAGGGAGGGAGGTACTGAAGCTTTCTTT.

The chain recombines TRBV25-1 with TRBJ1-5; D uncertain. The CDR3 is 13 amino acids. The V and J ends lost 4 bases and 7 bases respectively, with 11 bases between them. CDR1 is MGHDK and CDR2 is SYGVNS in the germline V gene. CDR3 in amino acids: CASSGGGQQPQHF. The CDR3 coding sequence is TGTGCCAGCAGTGGAGGAGGGCAACAGCCCCAGCATTTT.

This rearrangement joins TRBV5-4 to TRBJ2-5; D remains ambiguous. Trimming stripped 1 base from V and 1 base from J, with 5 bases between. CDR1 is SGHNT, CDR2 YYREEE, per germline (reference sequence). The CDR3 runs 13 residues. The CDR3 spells CASSLISQETQYF. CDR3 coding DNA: TGTGCCAGCAGCTTGATCAGCCAAGAGACCCAGTACTTC.

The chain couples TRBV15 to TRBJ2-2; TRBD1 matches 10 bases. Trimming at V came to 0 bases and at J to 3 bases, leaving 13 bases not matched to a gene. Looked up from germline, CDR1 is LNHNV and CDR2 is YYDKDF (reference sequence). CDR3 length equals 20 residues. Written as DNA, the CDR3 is TGTGCCACCAGCAGAGAAGTGGGACAGGGGTGGTTTTCGGACACCGGGGAGCTGTTTTTT. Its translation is CATSREVGQGWFSDTGELFF.

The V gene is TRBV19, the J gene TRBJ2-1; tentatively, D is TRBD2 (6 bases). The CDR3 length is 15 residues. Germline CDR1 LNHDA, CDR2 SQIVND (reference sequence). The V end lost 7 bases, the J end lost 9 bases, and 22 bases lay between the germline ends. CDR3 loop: CASTLSASEWGEQFF. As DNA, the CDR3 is TGTGCCAGTACGTTGTCGGCTAGCGAGTGGGGTGAGCAGTTCTTC. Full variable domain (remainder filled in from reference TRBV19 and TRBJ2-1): DGGITQSPKYLFRKEGQNVTLSCEQNLNHDAMYWYRQDPGQGLRLIYYSQIVNDFQKGDIAEGYSVSREKKESFPLTVTSAQKNPTAFYLCASTLSASEWGEQFFGPGTRLTVL.

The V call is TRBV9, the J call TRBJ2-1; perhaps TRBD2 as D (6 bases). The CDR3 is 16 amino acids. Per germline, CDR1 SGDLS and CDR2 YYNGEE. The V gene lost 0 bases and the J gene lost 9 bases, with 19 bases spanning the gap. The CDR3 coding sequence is TGTGCCAGCAGCGTAGATCTTAAGGGACTCTCATCTGAGCAGTTCTTC. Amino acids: CASSVDLKGLSSEQFF.

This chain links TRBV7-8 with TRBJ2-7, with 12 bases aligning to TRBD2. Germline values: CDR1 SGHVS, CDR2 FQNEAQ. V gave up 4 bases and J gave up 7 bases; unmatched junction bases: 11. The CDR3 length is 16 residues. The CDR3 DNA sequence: TGTGCCAGCAGCTCCTGGACTAGCGGGACTGTGGGGGAGCAGTACTTC. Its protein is CASSSWTSGTVGEQYF. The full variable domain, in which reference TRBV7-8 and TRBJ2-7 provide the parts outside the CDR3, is GAGVSQSPRYKVAKRGQDVALRCDPISGHVSLFWYQQALGQGPEFLTYFQNEAQLDKSGLPSDRFFAERPEGSVSTLKIQRTQQEDSAVYLCASSSWTSGTVGEQYFGPGTRLTVT.

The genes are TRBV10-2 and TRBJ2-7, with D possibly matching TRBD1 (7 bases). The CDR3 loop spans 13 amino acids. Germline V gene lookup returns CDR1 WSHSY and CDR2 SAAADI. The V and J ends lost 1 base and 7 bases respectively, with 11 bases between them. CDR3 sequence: CASSEFRGREQYF. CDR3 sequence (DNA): TGCGCCAGCAGTGAGTTCAGGGGGAGGGAGCAGTACTTC.

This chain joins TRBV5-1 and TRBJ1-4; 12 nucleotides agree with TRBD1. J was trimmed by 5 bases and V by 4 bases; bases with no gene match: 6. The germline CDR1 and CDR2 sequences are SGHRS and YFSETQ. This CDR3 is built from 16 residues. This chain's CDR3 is CASSGTGGSTNEKLFF. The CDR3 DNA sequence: TGCGCCAGCAGCGGGACAGGGGGCTCGACGAATGAAAAACTGTTTTTT. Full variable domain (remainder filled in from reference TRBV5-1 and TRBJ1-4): KAGVTQTPRYLIKTRGQQVTLSCSPISGHRSVSWYQQTPGQGLQFLFEYFSETQRNKGNFPGRFSGRQFSNSRSEMNVSTLELGDSALYLCASSGTGGSTNEKLFFGSGTQLSVL.

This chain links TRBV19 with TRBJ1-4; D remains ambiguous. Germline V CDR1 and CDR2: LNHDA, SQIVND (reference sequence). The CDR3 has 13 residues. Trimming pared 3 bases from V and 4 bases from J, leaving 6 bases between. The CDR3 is CASSIVYNEKLFF. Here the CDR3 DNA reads TGTGCCAGTAGTATCGTGTATAATGAAAAACTGTTTTTT. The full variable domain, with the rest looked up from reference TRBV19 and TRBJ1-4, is DGGITQSPKYLFRKEGQNVTLSCEQNLNHDAMYWYRQDPGQGLRLIYYSQIVNDFQKGDIAEGYSVSREKKESFPLTVTSAQKNPTAFYLCASSIVYNEKLFFGSGTQLSVL.